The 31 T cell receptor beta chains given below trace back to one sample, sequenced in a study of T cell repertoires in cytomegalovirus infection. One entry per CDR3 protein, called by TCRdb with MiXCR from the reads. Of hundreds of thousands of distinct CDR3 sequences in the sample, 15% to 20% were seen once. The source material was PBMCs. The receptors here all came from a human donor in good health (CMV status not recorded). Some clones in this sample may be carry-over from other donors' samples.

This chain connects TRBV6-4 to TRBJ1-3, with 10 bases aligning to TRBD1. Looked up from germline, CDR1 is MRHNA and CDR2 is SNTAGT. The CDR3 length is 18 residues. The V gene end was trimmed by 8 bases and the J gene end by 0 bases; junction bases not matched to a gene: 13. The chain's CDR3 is CASRTGTGAPYSGNTIYF. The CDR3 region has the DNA TGTGCCAGCCGAACCGGGACAGGGGCCCCCTACTCTGGAAACACCATATATTTT.

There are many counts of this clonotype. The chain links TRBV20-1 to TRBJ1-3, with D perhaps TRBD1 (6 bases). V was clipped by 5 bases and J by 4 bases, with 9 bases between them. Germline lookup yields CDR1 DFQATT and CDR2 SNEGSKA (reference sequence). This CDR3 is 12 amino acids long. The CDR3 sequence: CSASDRGNTIYF. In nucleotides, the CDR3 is TGCAGTGCTTCTGACAGGGGAAACACCATATATTTT.

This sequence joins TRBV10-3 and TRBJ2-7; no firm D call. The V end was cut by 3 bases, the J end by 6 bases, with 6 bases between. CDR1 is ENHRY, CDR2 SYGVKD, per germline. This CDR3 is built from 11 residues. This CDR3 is CAISDLGEQYF. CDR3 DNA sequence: TGTGCCATCAGTGATCTGGGCGAGCAGTACTTC.

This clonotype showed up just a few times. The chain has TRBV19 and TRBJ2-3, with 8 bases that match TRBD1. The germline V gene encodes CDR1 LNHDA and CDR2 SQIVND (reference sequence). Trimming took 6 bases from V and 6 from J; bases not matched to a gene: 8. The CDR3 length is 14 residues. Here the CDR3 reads CASSPGQVVDTQYF. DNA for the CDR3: TGTGCCAGTAGCCCGGGACAGGTGGTGGATACGCAGTATTTT.

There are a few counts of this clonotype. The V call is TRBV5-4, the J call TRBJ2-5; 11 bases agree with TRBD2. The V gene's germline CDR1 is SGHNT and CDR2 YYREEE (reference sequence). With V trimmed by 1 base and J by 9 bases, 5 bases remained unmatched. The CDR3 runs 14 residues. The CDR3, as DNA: TGTGCCAGCAGCTTGTGGACTAGCGGGCCTCCCCAGTACTTC. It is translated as CASSLWTSGPPQYF. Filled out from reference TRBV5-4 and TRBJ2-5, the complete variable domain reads ETGVTQSPTHLIKTRGQQVTLRCSSQSGHNTVSWYQQALGQGPQFIFQYYREEENGRGNFPPRFSGLQFPNYSSELNVNALELDDSALYLCASSLWTSGPPQYFGPGTRLLVL.

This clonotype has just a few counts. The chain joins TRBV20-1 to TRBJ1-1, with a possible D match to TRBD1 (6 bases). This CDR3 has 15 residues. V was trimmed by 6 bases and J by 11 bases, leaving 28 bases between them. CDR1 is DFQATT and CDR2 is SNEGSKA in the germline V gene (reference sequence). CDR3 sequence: CSARGYGTLSGGAFF. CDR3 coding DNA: TGCAGTGCCCGGGGGTACGGGACACTGTCCGGGGGCGCTTTCTTT.

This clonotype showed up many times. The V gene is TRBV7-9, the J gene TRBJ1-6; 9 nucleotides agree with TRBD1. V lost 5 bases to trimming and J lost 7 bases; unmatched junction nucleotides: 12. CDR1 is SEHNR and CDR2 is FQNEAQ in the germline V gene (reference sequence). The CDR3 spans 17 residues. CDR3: CASSEITGTGKNSPLHF. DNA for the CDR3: TGTGCCAGCAGCGAAATTACCGGGACAGGGAAGAATTCACCCCTCCACTTT.

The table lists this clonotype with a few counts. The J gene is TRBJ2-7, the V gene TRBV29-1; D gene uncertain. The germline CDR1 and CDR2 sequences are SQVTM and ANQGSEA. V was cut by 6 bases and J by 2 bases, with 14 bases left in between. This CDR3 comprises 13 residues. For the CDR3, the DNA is TGCAGCGTCGCCAACTCGCAGGCCTACGAGCAGTACTTC. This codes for CSVANSQAYEQYF.

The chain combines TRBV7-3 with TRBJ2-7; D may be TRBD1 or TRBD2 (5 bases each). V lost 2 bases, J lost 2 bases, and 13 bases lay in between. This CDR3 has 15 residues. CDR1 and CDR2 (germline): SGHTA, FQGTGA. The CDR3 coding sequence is TGTGCCAGCAGCTTAGGCGCCGGGGCAGCCTACGAGCAGTACTTC. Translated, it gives CASSLGAGAAYEQYF.

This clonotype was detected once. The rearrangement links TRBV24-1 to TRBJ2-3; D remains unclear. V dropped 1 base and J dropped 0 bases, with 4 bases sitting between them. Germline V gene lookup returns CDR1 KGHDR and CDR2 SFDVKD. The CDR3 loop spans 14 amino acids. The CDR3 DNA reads TGTGCCACCAGTGATTTTAGGAGCACAGATACGCAGTATTTT. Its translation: CATSDFRSTDTQYF.

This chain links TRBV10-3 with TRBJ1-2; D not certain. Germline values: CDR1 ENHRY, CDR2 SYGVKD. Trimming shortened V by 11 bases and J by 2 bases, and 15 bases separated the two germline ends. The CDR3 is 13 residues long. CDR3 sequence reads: CASKEELNYGYTF. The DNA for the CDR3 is TGTGCCTCCAAAGAAGAGCTGAACTATGGCTACACCTTC.

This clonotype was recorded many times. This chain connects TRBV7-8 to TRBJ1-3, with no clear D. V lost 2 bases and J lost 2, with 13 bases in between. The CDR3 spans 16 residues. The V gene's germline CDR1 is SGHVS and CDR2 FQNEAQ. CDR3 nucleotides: TGTGCCAGCAGCTTATTAGAGGGAGGGCCTGGAAACACCATATATTTT. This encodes CASSLLEGGPGNTIYF.

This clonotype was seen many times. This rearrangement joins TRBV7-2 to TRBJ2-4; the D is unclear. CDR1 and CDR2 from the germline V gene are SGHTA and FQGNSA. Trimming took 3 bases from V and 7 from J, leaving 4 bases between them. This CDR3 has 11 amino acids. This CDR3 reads CASSLSNIQYF. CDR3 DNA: TGTGCCAGCAGCTTGTCGAACATTCAGTACTTC. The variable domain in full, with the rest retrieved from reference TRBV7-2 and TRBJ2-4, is GAGVSQSPSNKVTEKGKDVELRCDPISGHTALYWYRQSLGQGLEFLIYFQGNSAPDKSGLPSDRFSAERTGGSVSTLTIQRTQQEDSAVYLCASSLSNIQYFGAGTRLSVL.

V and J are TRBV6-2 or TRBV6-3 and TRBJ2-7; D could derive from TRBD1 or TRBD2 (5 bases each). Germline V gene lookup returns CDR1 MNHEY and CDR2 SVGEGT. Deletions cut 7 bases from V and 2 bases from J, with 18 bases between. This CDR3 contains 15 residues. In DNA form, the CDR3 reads TGTGCCAGCAATGAGATTCCTGGGGGTACCTACGAGCAGTACTTC. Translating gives CASNEIPGGTYEQYF.

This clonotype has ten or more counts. CDR3 amino acids: CASSKEVPDTQYF. CDR3 DNA: TGTGCCAGCAGCAAAGAGGTCCCAGATACGCAGTATTTT. The chain recombines TRBV7-2 with TRBJ2-3; no definite D call. V lost 5 bases and J lost 4, with 10 bases in between. CDR1 and CDR2 from the germline V gene are SGHTA and FQGNSA. This CDR3 comprises 13 residues.

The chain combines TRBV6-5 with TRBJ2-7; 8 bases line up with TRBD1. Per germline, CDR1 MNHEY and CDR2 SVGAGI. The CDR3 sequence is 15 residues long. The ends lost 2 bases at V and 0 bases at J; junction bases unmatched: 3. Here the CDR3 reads CASSYHGTGSYEQYF. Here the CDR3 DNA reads TGTGCCAGCAGTTACCACGGGACAGGCTCCTACGAGCAGTACTTC.

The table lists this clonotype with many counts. For the CDR3, the DNA is TGTGCCAGCAGCCCCTCCAGCTCTAACTATGGCTACACCTTC. Its translation: CASSPSSSNYGYTF. This chain links TRBV7-2 with TRBJ1-2; D uncertain. Trimming removed 5 bases from V and 0 bases from J, with 10 bases in between. Looked up from germline, CDR1 is SGHTA and CDR2 is FQGNSA. The CDR3 contains 14 residues.

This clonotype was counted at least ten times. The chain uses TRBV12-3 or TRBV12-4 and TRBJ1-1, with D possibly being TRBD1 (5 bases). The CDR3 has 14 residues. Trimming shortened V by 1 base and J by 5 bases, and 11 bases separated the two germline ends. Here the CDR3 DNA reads TGTGCCAGCAGTTTAGAGGCAGGGCCTACTGAAGCTTTCTTT. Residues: CASSLEAGPTEAFF.

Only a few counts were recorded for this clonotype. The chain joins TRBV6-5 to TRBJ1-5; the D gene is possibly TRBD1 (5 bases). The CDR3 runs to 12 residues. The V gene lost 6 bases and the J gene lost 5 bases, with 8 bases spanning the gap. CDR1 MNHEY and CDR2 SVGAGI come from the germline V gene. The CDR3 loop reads CASRGGDQPQHF. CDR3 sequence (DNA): TGTGCCAGCAGGGGGGGGGATCAGCCCCAGCATTTT.

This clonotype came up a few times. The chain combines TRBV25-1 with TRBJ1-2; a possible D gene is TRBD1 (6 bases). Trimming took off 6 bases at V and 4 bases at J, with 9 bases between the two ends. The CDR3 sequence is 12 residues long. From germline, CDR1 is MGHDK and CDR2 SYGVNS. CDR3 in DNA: TGTGCCAGCAGGGCGGACAGCTATGGCTACACCTTC. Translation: CASRADSYGYTF.

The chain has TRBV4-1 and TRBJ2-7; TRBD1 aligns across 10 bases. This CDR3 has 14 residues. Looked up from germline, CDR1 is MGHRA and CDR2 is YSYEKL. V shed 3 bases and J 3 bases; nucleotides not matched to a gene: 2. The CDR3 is CASSHRDRGYEQYF. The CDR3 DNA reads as TGCGCCAGCAGCCACCGGGACAGGGGCTACGAGCAGTACTTC.

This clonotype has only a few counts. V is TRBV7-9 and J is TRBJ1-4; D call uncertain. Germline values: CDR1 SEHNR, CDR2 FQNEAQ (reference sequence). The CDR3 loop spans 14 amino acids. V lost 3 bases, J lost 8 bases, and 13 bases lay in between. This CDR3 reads CASSFSGNSEKLFF. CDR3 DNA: TGTGCCAGCAGCTTCAGTGGTAACAGCGAAAAACTGTTTTTT. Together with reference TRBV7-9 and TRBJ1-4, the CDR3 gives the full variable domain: DTGVSQNPRHKITKRGQNVTFRCDPISEHNRLYWYRQTLGQGPEFLTYFQNEAQLEKSRLLSDRFSAERPKGSFSTLEIQRTEQGDSAMYLCASSFSGNSEKLFFGSGTQLSVL.

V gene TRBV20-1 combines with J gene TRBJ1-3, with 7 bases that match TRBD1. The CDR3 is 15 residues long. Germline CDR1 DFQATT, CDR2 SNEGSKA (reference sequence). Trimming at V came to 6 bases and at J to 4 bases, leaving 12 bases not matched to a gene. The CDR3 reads CSATPEATGGNTIYF. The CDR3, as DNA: TGCAGTGCAACCCCTGAGGCGACAGGGGGAAACACCATATATTTT.

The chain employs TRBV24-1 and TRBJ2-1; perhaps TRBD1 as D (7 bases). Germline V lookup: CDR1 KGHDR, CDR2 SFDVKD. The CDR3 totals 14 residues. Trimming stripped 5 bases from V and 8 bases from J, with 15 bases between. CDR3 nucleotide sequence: TGTGCCACCAGTGGGAGGGGGCCATACGATGAGCAGTTCTTC. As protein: CATSGRGPYDEQFF.

CDR3 bases: TGTGCCAGCACTTTGGGGGGCGAGCAGTACTTC. Residues: CASTLGGEQYF. This rearrangement joins TRBV6-8 to TRBJ2-7; tentatively, D is TRBD2 (6 bases). V shed 7 bases and J shed 6 bases, with 10 bases lying between them. This CDR3 spans 11 amino acids. Germline CDR1 and CDR2: MNHGY and SAAAGT.

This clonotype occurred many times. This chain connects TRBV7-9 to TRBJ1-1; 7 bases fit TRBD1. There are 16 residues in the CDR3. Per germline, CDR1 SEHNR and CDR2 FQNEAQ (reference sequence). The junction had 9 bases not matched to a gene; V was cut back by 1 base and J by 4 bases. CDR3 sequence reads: CASSLGTGLGSTEAFF. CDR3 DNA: TGTGCCAGCAGCTTAGGGACAGGCCTAGGGAGCACTGAAGCTTTCTTT.

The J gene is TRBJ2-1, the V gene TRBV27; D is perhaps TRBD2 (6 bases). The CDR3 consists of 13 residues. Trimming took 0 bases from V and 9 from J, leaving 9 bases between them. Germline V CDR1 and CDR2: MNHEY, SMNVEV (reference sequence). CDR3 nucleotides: TGTGCCAGCAGTTTATCGGTGGGAGGTGAGCAGTTCTTC. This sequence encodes CASSLSVGGEQFF.

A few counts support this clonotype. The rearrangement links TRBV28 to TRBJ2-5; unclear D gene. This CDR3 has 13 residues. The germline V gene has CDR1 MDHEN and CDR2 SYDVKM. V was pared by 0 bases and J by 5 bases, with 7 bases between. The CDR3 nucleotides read TGTGCCAGCAGTTTATGGGCTAGGGAGACCCAGTACTTC. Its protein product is CASSLWARETQYF. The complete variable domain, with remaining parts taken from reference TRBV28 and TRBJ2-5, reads DVKVTQSSRYLVKRTGEKVFLECVQDMDHENMFWYRQDPGLGLRLIYFSYDVKMKEKGDIPEGYSVSREKKERFSLILESASTNQTSMYLCASSLWARETQYFGPGTRLLVL.

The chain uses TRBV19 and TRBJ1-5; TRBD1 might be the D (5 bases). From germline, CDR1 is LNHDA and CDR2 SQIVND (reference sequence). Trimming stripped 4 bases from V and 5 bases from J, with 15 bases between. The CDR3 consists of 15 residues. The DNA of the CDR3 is TGTGCCAGTAGTACCCTCAACAGGCCAGATCAGCCCCAGCATTTT. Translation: CASSTLNRPDQPQHF.

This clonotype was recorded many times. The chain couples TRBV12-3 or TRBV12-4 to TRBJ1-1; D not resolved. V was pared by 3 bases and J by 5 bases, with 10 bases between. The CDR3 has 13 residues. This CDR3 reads CASSLRVGTEAFF. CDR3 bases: TGTGCCAGCAGTTTGAGGGTTGGAACTGAAGCTTTCTTT.

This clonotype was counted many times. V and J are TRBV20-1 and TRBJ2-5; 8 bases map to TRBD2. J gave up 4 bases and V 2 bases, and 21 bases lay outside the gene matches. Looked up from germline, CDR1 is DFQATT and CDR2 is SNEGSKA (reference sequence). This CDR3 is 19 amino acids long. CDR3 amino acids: CSARSTGNLRGVSGETQYF. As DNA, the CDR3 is TGCAGTGCTAGATCTACGGGAAACTTGCGGGGGGTGAGCGGAGAGACCCAGTACTTC.